Below are 7 T cell receptor beta chains sequenced from a single sample in a study of T-cell reconstitution after alpha-beta-depleted transplantation in children. A TCRbeta library incorporating unique molecular identifiers was prepared. TCRdb fed the PCR reads into MiXCR, producing one record per CDR3 protein. The sample records some 500,000 distinct CDR3 sequences, about 17% being singletons. The sample consisted of PBMCs from the stem cell graft donor, taken from the stem cell graft. The receptors originated from a human donor who donated a stem cell graft to a child with acute lymphoblastic leukemia.

The chain has TRBV20-1 and TRBJ2-3; no firm D call. The CDR3 runs 15 residues. V was trimmed by 5 bases and J by 4 bases, leaving 19 bases between them. CDR1 and CDR2 (germline): DFQATT, SNEGSKA (reference sequence). As DNA, the CDR3 is TGCAGTGCTTCAGAGGCGACGTCTACCGCAGATACGCAGTATTTT. This codes for CSASEATSTADTQYF.

Notes on this clonotype: A much more abundant neighbour one base away suggests this may be a read error. This rearrangement joins TRBV27 to TRBJ2-2, with 13 bases identical to TRBD2. Looked up from germline, CDR1 is MNHEY and CDR2 is SMNVEV (reference sequence). The CDR3 runs 17 residues. CDR3 DNA sequence: TGTGCCTGCAGACCCGGACTAGCGGGAGCAAGGACCGGGGAGCTGTTTTTT. This translates into CACRPGLAGARTGELFF.

V usage is TRBV25-1 and J usage is TRBJ2-2, with D unclear. This CDR3 spans 11 amino acids. Per germline, CDR1 MGHDK and CDR2 SYGVNS. V lost 6 bases and J 6 bases, leaving 5 bases between the germline ends. DNA of the CDR3: TGTGCCAGCAGAGGGCCCGGGGAGCTGTTTTTT. Translating it yields CASRGPGELFF.

This clonotype was detected many times. The genes are TRBV6-6 and TRBJ2-5; the D is unclear. Trimming removed 0 bases at V and 6 bases at J, with 5 bases between. This CDR3 comprises 12 residues. Germline V gene data show CDR1 as MNHNY and CDR2 as SVGAGI (reference sequence). CDR3 sequence: CASSYSLQTQYF. CDR3 DNA sequence: TGTGCCAGCAGTTACTCTCTTCAGACCCAGTACTTC.

This clonotype was picked up a small number of times. The genes are TRBV7-7 and TRBJ2-5; no definite D call. The germline gives CDR1 SSHAT, CDR2 FNYEAQ (reference sequence). This CDR3 comprises 13 residues. The germline V and J ends were trimmed by 1 base and 10 bases, with 13 bases remaining between them. The CDR3: CASSLGPLRSQYF. The CDR3 bases are TGTGCCAGCAGCTTAGGCCCCCTTAGGAGCCAGTACTTC.

This chain links TRBV5-5 with TRBJ2-2, with 12 bases lining up with TRBD2. This CDR3 spans 17 amino acids. V lost 4 bases and J lost 7; bases outside the gene matches: 11. The germline gives CDR1 SGHKS, CDR2 YYEKEE (reference sequence). DNA of the CDR3: TGTGCCAGCAGCCCCTCCCTAGCGGGAGGGCCGAACGGGGAGCTGTTTTTT. Protein product: CASSPSLAGGPNGELFF.

This clonotype was detected only a few times. This chain connects TRBV5-6 to TRBJ2-1, with 8 positions matching TRBD2. The V gene's germline CDR1 is SGHDT and CDR2 YYEEEE. Trimming cost V 0 bases and J 6 bases; bases outside gene matches: 5. The CDR3 has 15 amino acids. The CDR3, as DNA: TGTGCCAGCAGCTTGGGAGCGGGAGCCTTCAATGAGCAGTTCTTC. Encoded protein: CASSLGAGAFNEQFF.